Given below is one T cell receptor beta chain in context. The target antigen is unknown. This record belongs to a study of shared clonotypes between healthy human individuals. Broader study findings: Researchers sampled blood only, noting tissue repertoires likely differ. Sorted-subset samples were not fully sequenced, rarefaction indicated. Non-shared clonotypes showed lower generation probabilities than clonotypes common to all four donors.

Using immunoSEQ multiplex PCR, the repertoire was profiled, and TCRdb retains in-frame clones only, with some absent. Of 1.6 million or so clones listed, about 98.5% were seen once; the top ten hold 0.36%. This CDR3 is built from 18 residues. Germline-derived CDR1 and CDR2 are SEHNR and FQNEAQ (reference sequence). Trimming pared 1 base from V and 0 bases from J, leaving 19 bases between. The chain is built from TRBV7-9 and TRBJ2-7; D perhaps matches TRBD2 (6 bases). The specimen sequenced was naive CD4+ T cells sorted from blood. Subset indicated: CD45RA+ positively selected. This receptor was obtained from a man aged 25-45 years in good health. DNA for the CDR3: TGTGCCAGCAGCTTAGGCCGAGACCCACGGGAGAGCTCCTACGAGCAGTACTTC. Translation: CASSLGRDPRESSYEQYF.